The T cell receptor (beta chain) described here comes from a study of blood T cells in healthy people across ages. The ends lost 5 bases at V and 3 bases at J; junction bases unmatched: 1. Germline V gene lookup returns CDR1 DFQATT and CDR2 SNEGSKA (reference sequence). This CDR3 has 13 residues. This clonotype was seen only a few times. What it binds is unknown. Study conclusions and caveats: It was held that the diversity estimates obtained from one million T cells were underestimates. The percentage of naive T cells correlated strongly with TCR beta diversity.

PCR was performed a second time for about 7 to 11 cycles using a sample-barcoded 5' primer and a J-beta primer mix. TCRdb reprocessed the 5' RACE reads with MiXCR, giving one entry per CDR3 protein. In the table there are some 760,000 distinct CDR3 sequences, just under 25% of which are singletons. These data are also associated with another study on T cells of mothers and their children. In that study: In each mother, TCR beta CDR3 reads exceeded 10 million; in each child, they numbered around 3 million.

Material for sequencing was blood. The sequence came from a boy between 5 and 17 years old in good health. This sequence joins TRBV20-1 and TRBJ2-1, with TRBD1 matching over 10 bases. CDR3 region: CSARTGGYNEQFF. Written as DNA, the CDR3 is TGCAGTGCTCGGACAGGGGGCTACAATGAGCAGTTCTTC.